The T cell receptor beta chain under discussion was sequenced for a study of PD-1 blockade in classical Hodgkin lymphoma. Overall study findings and caveats: CD4+ TCR diversity, unlike CD8+, rose significantly by C4D1. For complete responders, baseline diversity was comparable to that of newly diagnosed patients.

Germline V gene sequence: CDR1 SGHRS, CDR2 YFSETQ. This CDR3 comprises 14 residues. The V gene lost 2 bases and the J gene lost 7 bases, with 13 bases spanning the gap. Sequencing was performed with immunoSEQ multiplex PCR; in TCRdb, only in-frame clones are kept and a portion is missing. The data show 20,000 to 25,000 clones, approximately 80% seen once. Of note for this clone: Its antigen is not identified.

With no exception, relapse followed autologous stem cell transplantation in all patients, and brentuximab vedotin exposure varied. The clonotype was recovered from a human donor with classical Hodgkin lymphoma. The sample consisted of peripheral blood mononuclear cells (PBMCs), taken before the second cycle of nivolumab. The V gene is TRBV5-1, the J gene TRBJ2-4, with D uncertain. CDR3 sequence (DNA): TGCGCCAGCAGCTTCCCAGACGTGGGGAACATTCAGTACTTC. Encoded protein: CASSFPDVGNIQYF.